A selection of T cell receptor beta chains follows, all from one sample in a study of T cells in localized non-small cell lung cancer. Measured with immunoSEQ multiplex PCR; TCRdb has only the in-frame clones, and not every one. Among approximately 26,000 clones, around 86% were seen once, and the ten largest hold about 4%. The sample was peripheral blood, taken before any cancer treatment. These receptors all stem from a woman aged 35-70 years with stage I lung adenocarcinoma. Both conserved end residues are part of each CDR3. A D gene is named only where the DNA matches it firmly. Not all rows give a size; the values are once, few, many and, for expanded clones, a class.

clone_size: -
d_call: TRBD1
j_call: TRBJ1-2
v_call: TRBV18
cdr3_nt: TGTGCCAGCTCACCACAGAGGGGGCAACTACGTGGCTACACCTTC
cdr3_aa: CASSPQRGQLRGYTF

clone_size: -
d_call: -
j_call: TRBJ1-1
v_call: TRBV5-4
cdr3_nt: TGTGCCAGCAGCCCGACGGGGGCGGACACTGAAGCTTTCTTT
cdr3_aa: CASSPTGADTEAFF

clone_size: -
d_call: -
j_call: TRBJ1-5
v_call: TRBV27
cdr3_nt: TGTGCCTGTGGCAGGGATAGCAATCAGCCCCAGCATTTT
cdr3_aa: CACGRDSNQPQHF

clone_size: -
d_call: -
j_call: TRBJ2-1
v_call: TRBV30
cdr3_nt: TGTGCCTGGAAGAGGGGGTCCTACAATGAGCAGTTCTTC
cdr3_aa: CAWKRGSYNEQFF

clone_size: -
d_call: -
j_call: TRBJ1-2
v_call: TRBV29-1
cdr3_nt: TGCAGCGCCGAGCGGGAGGCTAACTATGGCTACACCTTC
cdr3_aa: CSAEREANYGYTF

clone_size: -
d_call: -
j_call: TRBJ1-6
v_call: TRBV7-2
cdr3_nt: TGTGCCAGCAGCCAGGGTCTTTCACCCCTCCACTTT
cdr3_aa: CASSQGLSPLHF

clone_size: -
d_call: -
j_call: TRBJ2-7
v_call: TRBV7-2
cdr3_nt: TGTGCCAGCAGCTTGTCCGGGACTTCCACCTACGAGCAGTACTTC
cdr3_aa: CASSLSGTSTYEQYF

clone_size: -
d_call: -
j_call: TRBJ1-4
v_call: TRBV5-1
cdr3_nt: TGCGCCAGCAGCTTGACAGGCATGGGGGAAAAACTGTTTTTT
cdr3_aa: CASSLTGMGEKLFF

clone_size: few
d_call: -
j_call: TRBJ1-1
v_call: TRBV2
cdr3_nt: TGTGCCAGTTGTCTGGTTGGAGGGAACACTGAAGCTTTCTTT
cdr3_aa: CASCLVGGNTEAFF

clone_size: -
d_call: TRBD1
j_call: TRBJ2-1
v_call: TRBV6-5
cdr3_nt: TGTGCCAGCAGTCGGGGACAGGGGGCTGGCAATGAGCAGTTCTTC
cdr3_aa: CASSRGQGAGNEQFF

clone_size: -
d_call: -
j_call: TRBJ2-5
v_call: TRBV25-1
cdr3_nt: TGTGCCAGCAGTGCTTTTTTGGGAGAGGCCCAAGAGACCCAGTACTTC
cdr3_aa: CASSAFLGEAQETQYF

clone_size: -
d_call: -
j_call: TRBJ1-2
v_call: TRBV2
cdr3_nt: TGTGCCAGCAGGGACGTCGGCAGCTATGGCTACACCTTC
cdr3_aa: CASRDVGSYGYTF

clone_size: -
d_call: -
j_call: TRBJ1-1
v_call: TRBV19
cdr3_nt: TGTGCCAGTAGTATAGACGGCTACAGGGCCACTGAAGCTTTCTTT
cdr3_aa: CASSIDGYRATEAFF

clone_size: -
d_call: -
j_call: TRBJ2-2
v_call: TRBV7-8
cdr3_nt: TGTGCCAGCAGAATTAACACCGGGGAGCTGTTTTTT
cdr3_aa: CASRINTGELFF

clone_size: -
d_call: -
j_call: TRBJ2-6
v_call: TRBV7-2
cdr3_nt: TGTGCCAGCACAGGACAGCCAATGGGCGGGGCCAACGTCCTGACTTTC
cdr3_aa: CASTGQPMGGANVLTF

clone_size: -
d_call: TRBD2
j_call: TRBJ2-1
v_call: TRBV6-1
cdr3_nt: TGTGCCAGCAGTGATCTTGGACTAGCGGGGCTCAATGAGCAGTTCTTC
cdr3_aa: CASSDLGLAGLNEQFF

clone_size: -
d_call: TRBD1
j_call: TRBJ2-2
v_call: TRBV10-1
cdr3_nt: TGCGCCAGCAGTGCACAGGGGGCGAACACCGGGGAGCTGTTTTTT
cdr3_aa: CASSAQGANTGELFF

clone_size: -
d_call: TRBD1
j_call: TRBJ1-1
v_call: TRBV7-9
cdr3_nt: TGTGCCAGCATCCGAGGACAGGCGAACACTGAAGCTTTCTTT
cdr3_aa: CASIRGQANTEAFF

clone_size: few
d_call: -
j_call: TRBJ2-1
v_call: TRBV4-3
cdr3_nt: TGCGCCAGCAGCTTAGTCCGGACGTACAATGAGCAGTTCTTC
cdr3_aa: CASSLVRTYNEQFF

clone_size: -
d_call: -
j_call: TRBJ1-2
v_call: TRBV18
cdr3_nt: TGTGCCAGCTCACCACCGGGGGGCCATGGCTACACCTTC
cdr3_aa: CASSPPGGHGYTF

clone_size: -
d_call: -
j_call: TRBJ1-2
v_call: TRBV14
cdr3_nt: TGTGCCAGCAGCCAAGCCCCAGGGTTTAGTGGCTACACCTTC
cdr3_aa: CASSQAPGFSGYTF

clone_size: -
d_call: -
j_call: TRBJ1-1
v_call: TRBV19
cdr3_nt: TGTGCCAGTAGTTATCAGTTGAACACTGAAGCTTTCTTT
cdr3_aa: CASSYQLNTEAFF

clone_size: -
d_call: -
j_call: TRBJ1-1
v_call: TRBV10-1
cdr3_nt: TGCGCCAGCAGTGGGCGGGCGGCCGACACTGAAGCTTTCTTT
cdr3_aa: CASSGRAADTEAFF